A selection of T cell receptor beta chains follows, all from one sample in a study of graft-versus-host responses after intestinal transplantation. Profiling relied on immunoSEQ multiplex PCR, and the TCRdb table lists in-frame clones only, not all of them. The data show under 95,000 clones, with about nine tenths seen just once and roughly 0.3% held by the top ten. Antigen specificity for these receptors is unknown. This sample comprised unstimulated CD4+ T cells sorted from spleen or lymph node cells, obtained before transplant. Source of these receptors: a human donor who was the organ donor for an intestinal transplant. Each CDR3 is given with its conserved first and last residue. The D gene is left open where the match is weak. Clone size appears in some rows only: once, few, many, or a class for an expanded clone.

abundance	v_gene	d_gene	len	j_gene	CDR3nt	CDR3aa
NA	TRBV7-9	NA	13	TRBJ2-7	TGTGCCAGCAGCCTTCGGGGTCCTTACGAGCAGTACTTC	CASSLRGPYEQYF
NA	TRBV18	NA	15	TRBJ1-5	TGTGCCAGCTCAGCCGAAACTCGGGGAAATCAGCCCCAGCATTTT	CASSAETRGNQPQHF
NA	TRBV27	TRBD1	14	TRBJ2-7	TGTGCCAGCAGTTCAAGACAGGGTCGCTACGAGCAGTACTTC	CASSSRQGRYEQYF
NA	TRBV6-6	NA	12	TRBJ1-2	TGTGCCAGCCATGTAAGGGGGTTTGGCTACACCTTC	CASHVRGFGYTF
NA	TRBV5-1	TRBD2	16	TRBJ2-3	TGCGCCAGCAGCGGACTAGCGGGGGCCCTCACAGATACGCAGTATTTT	CASSGLAGALTDTQYF
NA	TRBV9	NA	14	TRBJ2-3	TGTGCCAGCTCCCGCGACAACCCGACAGATACGCAGTATTTT	CASSRDNPTDTQYF
NA	TRBV15	TRBD2	15	TRBJ2-5	TGTGCCACCAGCAGAGCGAGCGGGGGGGCGGAGACCCAGTACTTC	CATSRASGGAETQYF
NA	TRBV19	NA	12	TRBJ1-3	TGTGCCAGTAGTATCCAGGGAAACACCATATATTTT	CASSIQGNTIYF
NA	TRBV7-2	NA	13	TRBJ2-3	TGTGCCAGCAGCTTTCAGTATCCAGATACGCAGTATTTT	CASSFQYPDTQYF
once	TRBV28	NA	15	TRBJ2-1	TGTGCCAGCAAAACTTCAGGGGAAGGGCTCAATGAGCAGTTCTTC	CASKTSGEGLNEQFF
once	TRBV27	TRBD2	16	TRBJ2-7	TGTGCCAGCAGTCGAGGGGGGGGACTAGCTTCCTACGAGCAGTACTTC	CASSRGGGLASYEQYF
few	TRBV6-1	NA	13	TRBJ1-4	TGTGCCAGCAGTGAAATGGGGGGTGAAAAACTGTTTTTT	CASSEMGGEKLFF
NA	TRBV11-3	NA	12	TRBJ2-5	TGTGCCAGCAAGGGGGAGGGAAAGACCCAGTACTTC	CASKGEGKTQYF
once	TRBV6-1	NA	14	TRBJ2-7	TGTGCCAGCAGTGAATTGGGGCGGACAGAGGGGGAGTACTTC	CASSELGRTEGEYF
NA	TRBV7-2	TRBD2	16	TRBJ2-3	TGTGCCAGCAGCTCTATCGACCGGGGGGACTTGGATACGCAGTATTTT	CASSSIDRGDLDTQYF
NA	TRBV11-2	NA	15	TRBJ2-5	TGTGCCAGCAGCTTAGACCCTTCTAGCTGGGAGACCCAGTACTTC	CASSLDPSSWETQYF
NA	TRBV28	NA	16	TRBJ1-5	TGTGCCAGCAGTTTATTCCCGACAGGTTCCTATCAGCCCCAGCATTTT	CASSLFPTGSYQPQHF
NA	TRBV5-6	TRBD1	16	TRBJ1-1	TGTGCCAGCAGCTTGGCGACAGGGGGCGGGGGCACTGAAGCTTTCTTT	CASSLATGGGGTEAFF
NA	TRBV28	NA	15	TRBJ2-1	TGTGCCAGCAGTTTCCCCTCCCGCGGGTCCGGCCTCCAGTTCTTC	CASSFPSRGSGLQFF
once	TRBV7-9	TRBD2	15	TRBJ2-1	TGTGCCAGCAGCTTAATTAGCGGGGCTCTCAATGAGCAGTTCTTC	CASSLISGALNEQFF
NA	TRBV11-3	NA	14	TRBJ2-2	TGTGCCAGCAGCTTTTCGGGTATCACCGGGGAGCTGTTTTTT	CASSFSGITGELFF
NA	TRBV25-1	NA	15	TRBJ2-3	TGTGCCAGCAGTGAATCGCGGCGGTACACAGATACGCAGTATTTT	CASSESRRYTDTQYF
NA	TRBV18	TRBD1	14	TRBJ2-5	TGTGCCAGCTCACCAGCGGCAGGGGGTGAGACCCAGTACTTC	CASSPAAGGETQYF
NA	TRBV30	NA	12	TRBJ2-1	TGTGCCTGGGGGGACACCCACAATGAGCAGTTCTTC	CAWGDTHNEQFF
NA	TRBV15	TRBD1	15	TRBJ1-6	TGTGCCACCAGCAGAGATATGCAGGGGGCTTCACCCCTCCACTTT	CATSRDMQGASPLHF
NA	TRBV28	NA	14	TRBJ1-3	TGTGCCAGCAGCCGGAGATCCTCTGGAAACACCATATATTTT	CASSRRSSGNTIYF
NA	TRBV19	NA	15	TRBJ1-1	TGTGCCAGTAGTATCGACCCAAGGGGGAACACTGAAGCTTTCTTT	CASSIDPRGNTEAFF
NA	TRBV7-9	NA	14	TRBJ2-3	TGTGCCAGCAGCTTTGTCTCTAGCACAGATACGCAGTATTTT	CASSFVSSTDTQYF
NA	TRBV19	TRBD2	16	TRBJ2-3	TGTGCCAGTAGTACCGGGCTAGCGGGAAGCACAGATACGCAGTATTTT	CASSTGLAGSTDTQYF
NA	TRBV5-4	NA	15	TRBJ2-5	TGTGCCAGCAGCTTACTAGGCCGGGGCCAAGAGACCCAGTACTTC	CASSLLGRGQETQYF
NA	TRBV4-1	NA	17	TRBJ2-2	TGCGCCAGCAGCCAAAGGGGTGATAGCGGAGAGACCGGGGAGCTGTTTTTT	CASSQRGDSGETGELFF
NA	TRBV6-6	NA	13	TRBJ1-2	TGTGCCAGCAGTCCGCTTCCGAGGGTTGGCTACACCTTC	CASSPLPRVGYTF
NA	TRBV9	TRBD1	16	TRBJ2-5	TGTGCCAGCAGCGTAGCCGTGACAGGGGGCGGAGAGACCCAGTACTTC	CASSVAVTGGGETQYF
NA	TRBV9	NA	16	TRBJ2-7	TGTGCCAGCAGCGTAGCTGCTAGCGCGGGCTCCTACGAGCAGTACTTC	CASSVAASAGSYEQYF
NA	TRBV5-4	NA	15	TRBJ2-5	TGTGCCAGCAGCTTGGCCCAACTAGGCCAAGAGACCCAGTACTTC	CASSLAQLGQETQYF
few	TRBV6-5	NA	14	TRBJ2-7	TGTGCCAGCAGCCGTCAGAGAGGATCCTACGAGCAGTACTTC	CASSRQRGSYEQYF
once	TRBV11-2	TRBD1	13	TRBJ2-7	TGTGCCAGCAGGAGAACAGGGGTCCACGAGCAGTACTTC	CASRRTGVHEQYF
NA	TRBV6-5	NA	16	TRBJ2-1	TGTGCCAGCAGTTACTATCGCAGCGCGAGCTACAATGAGCAGTTCTTC	CASSYYRSASYNEQFF
few	TRBV11-1	NA	12	TRBJ2-3	TGTGCCAGCAGCTTACTAGTCGGAACGCAGTATTTT	CASSLLVGTQYF
NA	TRBV27	TRBD2	16	TRBJ2-3	TGTGCCAGCCGGACATGGGGGACTAGCGGCACAGATACGCAGTATTTT	CASRTWGTSGTDTQYF
NA	TRBV27	TRBD1	13	TRBJ1-2	TGTGCCAGCGCCGGGACAGGGCTTCGGGGCTACACCTTC	CASAGTGLRGYTF
NA	TRBV14	NA	12	TRBJ2-7	TGTGCCAGCAGCGTGACAGCCTACGAGCAGTACTTC	CASSVTAYEQYF
NA	TRBV30	NA	15	TRBJ2-1	TGTGCCCAGGGAGGGGGGGACGTTACTTACAATGAGCAGTTCTTC	CAQGGGDVTYNEQFF
NA	TRBV11-2	TRBD2	15	TRBJ2-7	TGTGCCAGCAGCTTATACGGCGGGAGGACCGACGAGCAGTACTTC	CASSLYGGRTDEQYF
NA	TRBV7-9	NA	13	TRBJ2-1	TGTGCCAGCAGCTTTGGGTTCCGGGGTGAGCAGTTCTTC	CASSFGFRGEQFF